The present TCR beta chain was sequenced within a study of blood T cell repertoires in COVID-19. Across the whole study: PBMCs, B-cell-depleted T cells, or T cells provided the cDNA or gDNA that made up the material.

Germline loops: CDR1 SNHLY, CDR2 FYNNEI. V lost 10 bases and J lost 7, with 24 bases in between. The CDR3 loop spans 15 amino acids. This clone appeared a few times. In the study's own analysis: Amplification of reference gene primers provided the estimated nucleated cell counts. Produced via immunoSEQ multiplex PCR; TCRdb's table is partial and in-frame only. That table furnishes V, J and clone size, whereas the DNA furnished D and trimming. The table records 140,000 to 150,000 clones, around three quarters of them present only once. This TCR was recovered from a man in his fifties or sixties with acute or convalescent COVID-19. This rearrangement joins TRBV2 to TRBJ2-3; a possible D gene is TRBD2 (6 bases). Sequenced material: peripheral blood. The CDR3 bases are TGTGCCACTAAAGAGGACTACGGACGCCTAAATACGCAGTATTTT. Protein sequence: CATKEDYGRLNTQYF.